The entry below gives a single T cell receptor beta chain sequence along with its context. This clonotype was recorded many times. The clone's antigen remains unknown. One base away there is no much larger clone; base qualities are not given. TCR beta CDR3 regions were amplified from RNA transcripts for repertoire sequencing. The first round of RT-PCR was done with HTBI primers and the Qiagen OneStep RT-PCR kit, and was followed by a second round of multiplex PCR, then size selection and purification. Sequencing of the libraries was carried out on an Illumina HiSeq2000 in paired-end mode with 100 bp reads. The authors' pipeline ran thus. Reads were processed with SOAPnuke, discarding reads with adapters, uncalled bases, mean Phred below 15, or no exact constant-primer or identifier match. COPE v1.2.5 was used to merge high-quality paired reads. Each unique nucleotide sequence was treated as a clonotype, and MiTCR v1.1 was used to align the clonotypes to the IMGT TRB V, D and J references. The analysis was limited to V-J combinations with a frequency above 0.0001, which together covered about 99% of the repertoires. A TCR clonal expansion and chaos score per V-J combination was defined as the ratio of F50 clonal expansion to chaos observed in the TCRdist matrix. Welch's t-statistics and random forest were used to reduce features to 13 V-J combinations, which were fed into a naive Bayes classifier. The Morisita-Horn index was used to measure how similar the thyroid and blood repertoires were. The public sequencing data were trimmed at Q25 with fastp and processed into clonotypes with MiXCR by TCRdb, which kept only in-frame beta chains. All rows with the same CDR3 protein become a single entry with the most common DNA and genes. These V and J calls rely on TCRdb rather than the paper's analysis. The sample data list roughly 350,000 distinct CDR3 sequences, and about a sixth of these were observed just once. 2.4% of the sample is held by the ten biggest clonotypes.

Hyperthyroidism was defined as stable when no progression to ophthalmopathy occurred within 18 months of follow-up. Patients with hyperthyroidism were aged 18 to 65 years, had been newly diagnosed, and had a disease duration of less than 2 months. Anyone with other autoimmune diseases, uncontrolled infections, pregnancy or lactation was excluded from the study. Clinical symptoms, serum thyroxine, TRAb, thyroid ultrasound and orbital computed tomography formed the basis of the diagnosis. Ficoll-Paque density gradient centrifugation was used to isolate PBMCs from about 9 ml of fresh peripheral blood. Trizol reagent was used to extract the total RNA, and its quality was then checked on an Agilent 2100 Bioanalyzer. These data are taken from a study of Graves' ophthalmopathy and Graves' hyperthyroidism (dated by TCRdb to the late 2010s). Notes on the research overall: Peripheral blood was collected before any treatment was given, at the time of initial diagnosis. To tell Graves' ophthalmopathy apart from Graves' hyperthyroidism, and to predict which patients would progress to ophthalmopathy, the study relied on TCR beta repertoire signatures. In total, some 140 blood samples were TCR-sequenced: 40 to 45 ophthalmopathy, roughly 77 hyperthyroidism and some 17 hyperthyroidism-to-ophthalmopathy patients. To explore V-J signatures that distinguish ophthalmopathy from hyperthyroidism, a discovery set of 100 patients was enrolled, made up of roughly 41 with ophthalmopathy and under 65 with stable hyperthyroidism. An independent validation cohort comprised roughly 20 hyperthyroidism patients and over 15 patients who later progressed from hyperthyroidism to ophthalmopathy. T-cell repertoires of thyroid tissue and blood were compared in 5 or 6 hyperthyroidism patients. After sampling, hyperthyroidism patients received methimazole starting at 30 mg daily, and ophthalmopathy patients received high-dose intravenous methylprednisolone. What the study reported, not specific to this receptor: Sample size was not predetermined statistically, and investigators were not blinded to group allocation. Among expanded thyroid clonotypes with frequency above 0.001, most also showed up in blood, which suggests that blood repertoires may reflect the thyroid immune response. In cross-validation, the 13-signature model distinguished ophthalmopathy from stable hyperthyroidism with approximately 90% sensitivity and about 81% specificity, while in the test set the corresponding values were about 80% and 75%. In validation, the model predicted ophthalmopathy progression with about 71% sensitivity and around 72% specificity; more than ten predicted patients were CT-confirmed with GO in a median of about 7.1 months.

CDR1 MNHEY and CDR2 SMNVEV were looked up in the germline V gene (reference sequence). Between the V and J ends, shortened by 8 bases and 5 bases respectively, the junction contains 19 bases. Taken from cysteine to phenylalanine, the CDR3 has 14 residues. Of all the DNA, just the CDR3 is kept, 42 bases in frame from base 1. Sequenced: peripheral blood. The sequence came from an adult woman with stable Graves' hyperthyroidism. The sequence is built from TRBV27 and TRBJ2-7; a tentative D call is TRBD1 (6 bases match). The CDR3 loop reads CASALSGRGNEQYF. The DNA reads as follows: TGTGCCAGCGCCCTTTCCGGCAGGGGTAACGAGCAGTACTTC.